This passage covers 27 T cell receptor beta chains from one sample sequenced in a study of OX40 agonist ivuxolimab in advanced cancers. Profiling relied on immunoSEQ multiplex PCR, and the TCRdb table lists in-frame clones only, not all of them. The table includes tens of thousands of clones, 84% detected once. The input for sequencing was CD4+ or CD8+ T cells sorted from blood, taken in a trial of the OX40 agonist ivuxolimab. These receptors came from an adult with an advanced solid tumor such as melanoma, head and neck, liver or kidney cancer.

The chain couples TRBV7-8 to TRBJ2-7; 12 nucleotides match TRBD1. CDR1 is SGHVS, CDR2 FQNEAQ, per germline. The CDR3 is 13 amino acids. V shed 6 bases, J shed 5 bases, and the junction held 2 bases outside the gene matches. In DNA, the CDR3 is TGTGCCAGCAGGGGGACAGGGGGCGACGAGCAGTACTTC. It is translated as CASRGTGGDEQYF.

This clone has just one count. The rearrangement uses TRBV11-2 and TRBJ2-2, with D perhaps TRBD2 (5 bases). Trimming removed 3 bases from V and 6 bases from J, with 8 bases in between. CDR1 is SGHAT, CDR2 FQNNGV, per germline. CDR3 length equals 13 residues. CDR3 amino acids: CASSFWESGELFF. CDR3 DNA sequence: TGTGCCAGCAGCTTTTGGGAGTCCGGGGAGCTGTTTTTT.

This clone was seen once. This chain links TRBV5-4 with TRBJ1-2; perhaps TRBD1 as D (6 bases). CDR1 is SGHNT, CDR2 YYREEE, per germline (reference sequence). V was cut by 0 bases and J by 8 bases, with 14 bases left in between. The CDR3 runs to 14 residues. CDR3 amino acids: CASSLVGAAYGYTF. DNA for the CDR3: TGTGCCAGCAGCTTGGTGGGGGCGGCGTACGGCTACACCTTC.

This chain links TRBV2 with TRBJ1-1; 7 bases agree with TRBD1. V gave up 2 bases and J gave up 0 bases; unmatched junction bases: 0. This CDR3 spans 14 amino acids. Germline V gives CDR1 SNHLY, CDR2 FYNNEI. CDR3 nucleotide sequence: TGTGCCAGCAGTGAACAGGGGGTGAACACTGAAGCTTTCTTT. The encoded protein is CASSEQGVNTEAFF.

This clone is a singleton in its sample. V usage is TRBV6-5 and J usage is TRBJ2-1; D is unclear. CDR3 length: 13 residues. CDR1 and CDR2 (germline): MNHEY, SVGAGI. Deletions cut 0 bases from V and 10 bases from J, with 10 bases between. CDR3 DNA sequence: TGTGCCAGCAGTTACTCGATAGGTTTCGAGCAGTTCTTC. Translating it yields CASSYSIGFEQFF.

The rearrangement uses TRBV7-9 and TRBJ2-5, with TRBD2 identical over 13 bases. Germline V CDR1 and CDR2: SEHNR, FQNEAQ (reference sequence). V shed 2 bases and J 2 bases; nucleotides not matched to a gene: 2. The CDR3 spans 16 residues. CDR3 residues: CASSLRGLAGQETQYF. In DNA, the CDR3 is TGTGCCAGCAGCTTAAGGGGACTAGCGGGGCAAGAGACCCAGTACTTC.

This clone was found a few times. V is TRBV29-1 and J is TRBJ1-5; D may be TRBD1 (5 bases). Trimming cost V 5 bases and J 4 bases, with 15 bases left between them. The CDR3 consists of 14 residues. The germline CDR1 and CDR2 sequences are SQVTM and ANQGSEA. The CDR3 coding sequence is TGCAGCGTTTCTGTGGCTGGGGGTAATCAGCCCCAGCATTTT. Amino acid sequence: CSVSVAGGNQPQHF.

The chain carries TRBV5-1 and TRBJ2-3, with D perhaps TRBD1 (5 bases). The CDR3 is made up of 16 amino acids. The V and J ends lost 4 bases and 2 bases respectively, with 17 bases between them. Germline V gene data show CDR1 as SGHRS and CDR2 as YFSETQ. The CDR3 loop is CASSLGATALTDTQYF. DNA for the CDR3: TGCGCCAGCAGCCTTGGGGCCACCGCGCTCACAGATACGCAGTATTTT.

This chain connects TRBV7-2 to TRBJ2-2, with D unclear. V lost 5 bases to trimming and J lost 0 bases, with 10 bases between them. This CDR3 region has 15 residues. Germline assignment: CDR1 SGHTA and CDR2 FQGNSA. CDR3 DNA sequence: TGTGCCAGCAGCGCCGGATGGTCGAACACCGGGGAGCTGTTTTTT. Its translation: CASSAGWSNTGELFF. Filled out from reference TRBV7-2 and TRBJ2-2, the complete variable domain reads GAGVSQSPSNKVTEKGKDVELRCDPISGHTALYWYRQSLGQGLEFLIYFQGNSAPDKSGLPSDRFSAERTGGSVSTLTIQRTQQEDSAVYLCASSAGWSNTGELFFGEGSRLTVL.

The genes are TRBV10-3 and TRBJ1-2; the D gene is possibly TRBD1 (5 bases). Looked up from germline, CDR1 is ENHRY and CDR2 is SYGVKD. V was trimmed by 11 bases and J by 4 bases, leaving 17 bases between them. The CDR3 length is 13 residues. The CDR3 DNA sequence: TGTGCCGCCAGGAGGGACGCCTCCTATGGCTACACCTTC. This sequence encodes CAARRDASYGYTF.

This chain joins TRBV7-9 and TRBJ2-7; the D gene is possibly TRBD2 (6 bases). Trimming took 0 bases from V and 4 from J, leaving 22 bases between them. The CDR3 spans 18 residues. In germline, CDR1 is SEHNR, CDR2 FQNEAQ (reference sequence). The CDR3, as DNA: TGTGCCAGCAGCTTAGCTAGCGGAGCATCCCGGATTGCTTACGAGCAGTACTTC. Its protein is CASSLASGASRIAYEQYF.

This chain uses TRBV9 with TRBJ2-1, with unresolved D. The CDR3 covers 13 residues. Germline lookup yields CDR1 SGDLS and CDR2 YYNGEE. Trimming removed 0 bases from V and 6 bases from J, with 7 bases in between. CDR3 region: CASSVDLLNEQFF. In DNA form, the CDR3 reads TGTGCCAGCAGCGTAGACTTACTCAATGAGCAGTTCTTC.

This clone has just a few counts. The chain recombines TRBV11-3 with TRBJ2-3; a possible D gene is TRBD1 (5 bases). The CDR3 totals 15 residues. Germline V lookup: CDR1 SGHNT, CDR2 YENEEA. Deletions cut 0 bases from V and 2 bases from J, with 9 bases between. The CDR3 reads CASSLDRAPTDTQYF. The CDR3 DNA sequence: TGTGCCAGCAGCTTAGACAGGGCCCCCACAGATACGCAGTATTTT.

This clone was recorded only once. V and J are TRBV27 and TRBJ2-7; 7 bases align to TRBD2. The germline gives CDR1 MNHEY, CDR2 SMNVEV (reference sequence). The CDR3 contains 17 residues. V dropped 7 bases and J dropped 0; count of bases not matched to a gene: 15. CDR3 DNA: TGTGCCAGCAATGCCTATGGGCGGGGGATAGGCTCCTACGAGCAGTACTTC. Translated, it gives CASNAYGRGIGSYEQYF.

The rearrangement uses TRBV7-6 and TRBJ1-1; no clear D. Deletions cut 1 base from V and 4 bases from J, with 10 bases between. The CDR3 is 14 amino acids. Germline V gene data show CDR1 as SGHVS and CDR2 as FNYEAQ. The CDR3 region is CASSLGGQATEAFF. The CDR3 DNA reads as TGTGCCAGCAGCTTAGGTGGGCAGGCCACTGAAGCTTTCTTT.

As to this clone: One end of the junction does not line up with germline, which may come from a read error. The CDR3 loop is CASRLGKGVHGEAFF. The CDR3 nucleotides read TGTGCCAGCAGATTAGGGAAGGGGGTTCATGGTGAAGCTTTCTTT. The genes are TRBV7-2 and TRBJ1-1, with D perhaps TRBD1 (6 bases). This CDR3 contains 15 residues. Germline values: CDR1 SGHTA, CDR2 FQGNSA.

V usage is TRBV7-8 and J usage is TRBJ1-4; 7 bases agree with TRBD1. The V gene end was trimmed by 3 bases and the J gene end by 8 bases; junction bases not matched to a gene: 9. This CDR3 comprises 15 residues. Germline V gene data show CDR1 as SGHVS and CDR2 as FQNEAQ. CDR3 loop: CASSLRTGAGEKLFF. In DNA, the CDR3 is TGTGCCAGCAGCTTGCGCACAGGGGCCGGCGAAAAACTGTTTTTT.

V is TRBV6-1 and J is TRBJ1-1; D gene unclear. Germline CDR1 MNHNS, CDR2 SASEGT. V lost 6 bases and J 1 base, leaving 12 bases between the germline ends. The CDR3 runs 14 residues. CDR3 protein: CASRDLSGNTEAFF. As DNA, the CDR3 is TGTGCCAGCAGAGACCTCTCTGGGAACACTGAAGCTTTCTTT.

The chain combines TRBV4-3 with TRBJ2-1; weak D call: TRBD1 (6 bases). This CDR3 region has 15 residues. Between the trimmed V and J ends, which lost 2 bases and 7 bases, there was a span of 15 bases. CDR1 is LGHNA and CDR2 is YSLEER in the germline V gene. CDR3 protein: CASSQRGFHLNEQFF. The CDR3 coding sequence is TGCGCCAGCAGCCAAAGGGGGTTCCACCTGAATGAGCAGTTCTTC.

V gene TRBV4-3 combines with J gene TRBJ2-2; 7 bases are a match to TRBD1. Germline loops: CDR1 LGHNA, CDR2 YSLEER. The V gene end was trimmed by 4 bases and the J gene end by 7 bases; junction bases not matched to a gene: 12. This CDR3 contains 16 residues. The CDR3 protein is CASSPLVGTVDGELFF. CDR3 DNA: TGCGCCAGCAGCCCGTTGGTGGGGACAGTGGACGGGGAGCTGTTTTTT.

The chain is built from TRBV7-9 and TRBJ2-3; D uncertain. V was cut by 1 base and J by 2 bases, with 4 bases left in between. This CDR3 spans 13 amino acids. The V gene's germline CDR1 is SEHNR and CDR2 FQNEAQ (reference sequence). The CDR3 region is CASSLGHTDTQYF. The CDR3 DNA is TGTGCCAGCAGCTTAGGGCACACAGATACGCAGTATTTT.

This sequence joins TRBV28 and TRBJ2-5; TRBD1 agrees at 10 bases. The length of the CDR3 is 16 residues. After removal of 4 bases from V and 5 bases from J, the junction contained 10 bases not matched to a gene. Germline V lookup: CDR1 MDHEN, CDR2 SYDVKM. The chain's CDR3 is CASSSGGQGNPETQYF. The CDR3 region has the DNA TGTGCCAGCAGTTCCGGGGGACAGGGGAACCCGGAGACCCAGTACTTC.

The rearrangement joins TRBV7-9 to TRBJ2-3; 8 nucleotides align to TRBD2. V lost 3 bases, J lost 4 bases, and 15 bases stayed unmatched. The CDR3 runs to 18 residues. Germline CDR1 is SEHNR and CDR2 is FQNEAQ (reference sequence). DNA for the CDR3: TGTGCCAGCAGCTTCCCACCCCGCCTAGCGGGTTCTGCAGATACGCAGTATTTT. Amino acid sequence: CASSFPPRLAGSADTQYF.

The rearrangement joins TRBV7-2 to TRBJ2-3; D unclear. The CDR3 length is 15 residues. V was clipped by 1 base and J by 0 bases, with 8 bases between them. Germline CDR1 reads SGHTA; CDR2 reads FQGNSA. CDR3 nucleotides: TGTGCCAGCAGCTTAGACGGATCTAGCACAGATACGCAGTATTTT. Its protein is CASSLDGSSTDTQYF.

In DNA form, the CDR3 reads TGTGCCAGCAGCCCTAAACTCAGGGTGGGAGATACGCAGTATTTT. It specifies CASSPKLRVGDTQYF. The chain recombines TRBV7-9 with TRBJ2-3, with a weak D call TRBD1 (5 bases). The CDR3 contains 15 residues. Trimming pared 5 bases from V and 5 bases from J, leaving 17 bases between. Germline CDR1 SEHNR, CDR2 FQNEAQ (reference sequence).

The gene calls are TRBV5-1 and TRBJ2-5; 10 nucleotides align to TRBD1. CDR3 length: 15 residues. V lost 3 bases, J lost 5 bases, and 7 bases stayed unmatched. Germline CDR1 reads SGHRS; CDR2 reads YFSETQ. The DNA for the CDR3 is TGCGCCAGCAGCTGGGGGGACAGGGGAGGGGAGACCCAGTACTTC. As protein: CASSWGDRGGETQYF.

This chain joins TRBV4-3 and TRBJ2-1; the D is unclear. The CDR3 has 15 residues. Deletions cut 5 bases from V and 4 bases from J, with 15 bases between. CDR1 LGHNA and CDR2 YSLEER come from the germline V gene. The CDR3 nucleotides are TGCGCCAGCAGCTCTAAGCCCCAGCGATACAATGAGCAGTTCTTC. It translates to CASSSKPQRYNEQFF.